The present T cell receptor beta chain was sequenced within a study of blood T cell repertoires in COVID-19. About the research overall: COVID-19 samples from acute and convalescent phases originated in the United States, Italy and Spain. T cells, B-cell-depleted T cells, or PBMCs provided the cDNA or gDNA that served as material.

Which cohort a participant joined came from the clinical history participants gave. This CDR3 contains 14 residues. After removal of 5 bases from V and 4 bases from J, the junction contained 7 bases not matched to a gene. CDR1 and CDR2 (germline): SEHNR, FQNEAQ (reference sequence). TCRdb's table, derived via immunoSEQ multiplex PCR, lists solely in-frame clones and lacks some. The repertoire includes about 300,000 clones, 90% of them detected once, and 3.5% to 5% sits in the top ten. The chain joins TRBV7-9 to TRBJ1-1, with 7 bases matching TRBD1. The receptor was isolated from a woman younger than 35 with acute COVID-19. Sequencing was carried out using PBMCs or T cells enriched from blood (not recorded which). CDR3 DNA sequence: TGTGCCAGCAGCCGACAGGGATTGGCCACTGAAGCTTTCTTT. Protein sequence: CASSRQGLATEAFF.